These 12 T cell receptor beta chains were all obtained from the same sample, sequenced in a study of response to subunit inactivated influenza vaccine. TCRdb used MiXCR to reprocess the RT-PCR reads, holding one entry per CDR3 protein. The sample shows 430,000 or so distinct CDR3 sequences, approximately 11% of them seen only once. The material sequenced was PBMCs from blood, taken 45 days after vaccination. The receptors stem from a man in his fifties who received an inactivated influenza vaccine.

This clonotype was recorded a few times. J is TRBJ2-1 and V is TRBV4-1, with 8 positions matching TRBD2. The junction had 4 bases not matched to a gene; V was cut back by 0 bases and J by 3 bases. Germline CDR1 and CDR2: MGHRA and YSYEKL. The CDR3 runs to 16 residues. The CDR3 here is CASSQEQRGYYNEQFF. CDR3 DNA sequence: TGCGCCAGCAGCCAAGAACAGCGGGGGTACTACAATGAGCAGTTCTTC.

This clonotype has a count of ten or more. The chain links TRBV4-3 to TRBJ2-1; 8 bases are a match to TRBD2. V was clipped by 0 bases and J by 3 bases; unmatched bases: 4. The V gene's germline CDR1 is LGHNA and CDR2 YSLEER. This CDR3 spans 16 amino acids. In DNA, the CDR3 is TGCGCCAGCAGCCAAGAGGCAGCGGGGGTCTACAATGAGCAGTTCTTC. Protein: CASSQEAAGVYNEQFF.

This clonotype was seen at least ten times. This sequence joins TRBV6-5 and TRBJ2-5, with TRBD1 as a possible D gene (6 bases). Trimming removed 2 bases from V and 0 bases from J, with 13 bases in between. Germline V gives CDR1 MNHEY, CDR2 SVGAGI. The length of the CDR3 is 16 residues. CDR3 amino acids: CASSYSWGTNQETQYF. The CDR3 nucleotides are TGTGCCAGCAGTTACAGTTGGGGGACAAACCAAGAGACCCAGTACTTC.

The chain couples TRBV7-6 to TRBJ2-1; D may be TRBD2 (6 bases). Germline values: CDR1 SGHVS, CDR2 FNYEAQ. The CDR3 consists of 14 residues. V shed 1 base and J shed 10 bases, with 14 bases lying between them. CDR3 nucleotide sequence: TGTGCCAGCAGCTTAGGGCGGGGTGGTGTGGAGCAGTTCTTC. Protein product: CASSLGRGGVEQFF. The full variable domain, rest sourced from reference TRBV7-6 and TRBJ2-1, is GAGVSQSPRYKVTKRGQDVALRCDPISGHVSLYWYRQALGQGPEFLTYFNYEAQQDKSGLPNDRFSAERPEGSISTLTIQRTEQRDSAMYRCASSLGRGGVEQFFGPGTRLTVL.

This clonotype was detected a few times. V and J are TRBV7-3 and TRBJ2-1; 9 nucleotides align to TRBD2. CDR3 length: 14 residues. Unmatched junction bases numbered 6, after V lost 4 bases and J lost 8 bases. CDR1 SGHTA and CDR2 FQGTGA come from the germline V gene. The CDR3, as DNA: TGTGCCAGCAGCTCCGGGACTAGCATCGATGAGCAGTTCTTC. Residues: CASSSGTSIDEQFF.

This clonotype was seen more than once but under ten times. The rearrangement links TRBV18 to TRBJ1-1; TRBD1 is a possible D gene (6 bases). The CDR3 extends over 15 amino acids. Germline V gene data show CDR1 as KGHSH and CDR2 as LQKENI. V was pared by 6 bases and J by 1 base, with 15 bases between. Here the CDR3 reads CASSTIGGTNTEAFF. As DNA, the CDR3 is TGTGCCAGCTCGACGATAGGGGGTACGAACACTGAAGCTTTCTTT. The full variable domain, with the rest looked up from reference TRBV18 and TRBJ1-1, is NAGVMQNPRHLVRRRGQEARLRCSPMKGHSHVYWYRQLPEEGLKFMVYLQKENIIDESGMPKERFSAEFPKEGPSILRIQQVVRGDSAAYFCASSTIGGTNTEAFFGQGTRLTVV.

This chain links TRBV4-3 with TRBJ1-4; D remains unclear. The CDR3 sequence is 15 residues long. Between the trimmed V and J ends, which lost 0 bases and 8 bases, there was a span of 13 bases. In germline, CDR1 is LGHNA, CDR2 YSLEER. The DNA for the CDR3 is TGCGCCAGCAGCCAAGATCGGGTAGGACGGGAAAAACTGTTTTTT. This codes for CASSQDRVGREKLFF.

At least ten counts were recorded for this clonotype. J is TRBJ2-1 and V is TRBV28, with D tentatively TRBD1 (5 bases). V lost 3 bases and J lost 7, with 13 bases in between. This CDR3 has 14 residues. Germline CDR1 and CDR2: MDHEN and SYDVKM. CDR3 loop: CASSFWQQGNEQFF. CDR3 sequence (DNA): TGTGCCAGCAGTTTTTGGCAGCAGGGAAATGAGCAGTTCTTC.

This clonotype came up a few times. The V and J genes are TRBV7-2 and TRBJ1-5; tentative D call: TRBD1 (6 bases). V shed 1 base and J shed 4 bases, with 14 bases lying between them. Germline V gives CDR1 SGHTA, CDR2 FQGNSA. This CDR3 is built from 16 residues. CDR3 sequence (DNA): TGTGCCAGCAGCTTAGTGGGCAGGGGATGGAATCAGCCCCAGCATTTT. Protein product: CASSLVGRGWNQPQHF.

The V call is TRBV19, the J call TRBJ2-5; D tentatively reads TRBD1 or TRBD2 (6 bases each). CDR1 and CDR2 from the germline V gene are LNHDA and SQIVND (reference sequence). Trimming left V 5 bases short and J 5 bases short, with 24 bases between. CDR3 length equals 17 residues. CDR3 bases: TGTGCCAGTAGTGCCCGAGGGGGACTTCGGGTTGAGGAGACCCAGTACTTC. Translating it yields CASSARGGLRVEETQYF.

This clonotype appeared many times. The chain carries TRBV5-5 and TRBJ2-1, with D perhaps TRBD2 (6 bases). V lost 2 bases and J 2 bases, leaving 11 bases between the germline ends. This CDR3 has 15 residues. Per the germline V gene, CDR1 is SGHKS and CDR2 is YYEKEE (reference sequence). The CDR3 sequence: CASSLNPSAYNEQFF. The CDR3 bases are TGTGCCAGCAGCTTAAACCCTAGCGCCTACAATGAGCAGTTCTTC. The variable domain in full, completed from reference TRBV5-5 and TRBJ2-1, reads DAGVTQSPTHLIKTRGQQVTLRCSPISGHKSVSWYQQVLGQGPQFIFQYYEKEERGRGNFPDRFSARQFPNYSSELNVNALLLGDSALYLCASSLNPSAYNEQFFGPGTRLTVL.

This clonotype has a count of ten or more. This chain uses TRBV5-1 with TRBJ1-4; tentative D call: TRBD1 (6 bases). The CDR3 length is 17 residues. The germline CDR1 and CDR2 sequences are SGHRS and YFSETQ. V gave up 3 bases and J gave up 5 bases, with 20 bases separating them. CDR3 nucleotide sequence: TGCGCCAGCAGCTCCAATCCTTTGACAGGACGAAATGAAAAACTGTTTTTT. It encodes CASSSNPLTGRNEKLFF.